This TCR beta chain originates from a study of control samples from healthy donors and cancer patients. Sequencing was performed with immunoSEQ multiplex PCR; in TCRdb, only in-frame clones are kept and a portion is missing. The table includes roughly 120,000 clones, over 90% detected once. The CDR3 runs to 17 residues. Germline CDR1 and CDR2: SGHNT and YYREEE (reference sequence). V was pared by 4 bases and J by 3 bases, with 11 bases of the junction left unmatched. The origin of this receptor is a man aged 30 to 45 in good health. The chain combines TRBV5-4 with TRBJ2-3; 10 bases are a match to TRBD2. Input material: blood. DNA of the CDR3: TGTGCCAGCAGCAAAGGCCCCACTAGCGGGGCTACAGATACGCAGTATTTT. This codes for CASSKGPTSGATDTQYF.